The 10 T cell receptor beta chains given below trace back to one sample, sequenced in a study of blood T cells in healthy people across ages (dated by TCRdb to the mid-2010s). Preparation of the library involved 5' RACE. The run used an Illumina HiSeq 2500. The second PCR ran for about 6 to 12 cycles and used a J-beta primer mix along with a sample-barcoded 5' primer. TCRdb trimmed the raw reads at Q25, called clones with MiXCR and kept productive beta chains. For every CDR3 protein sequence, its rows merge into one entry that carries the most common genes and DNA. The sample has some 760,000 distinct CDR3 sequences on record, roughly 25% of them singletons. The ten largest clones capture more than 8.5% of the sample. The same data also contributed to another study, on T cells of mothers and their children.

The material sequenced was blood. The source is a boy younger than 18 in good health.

CDR3: CSSTGIRRDNEQFF. The CDR3 region has the DNA TGCAGCTCCACCGGGATCAGGAGGGATAATGAGCAGTTCTTC. The V gene is TRBV29-1, the J gene TRBJ2-1; a weak D match, TRBD2 (6 bases). V was shortened by 8 bases and J by 7 bases, with 21 bases between the two germline ends. The CDR3 runs 14 residues. Germline CDR1 is SQVTM and CDR2 is ANQGSEA.

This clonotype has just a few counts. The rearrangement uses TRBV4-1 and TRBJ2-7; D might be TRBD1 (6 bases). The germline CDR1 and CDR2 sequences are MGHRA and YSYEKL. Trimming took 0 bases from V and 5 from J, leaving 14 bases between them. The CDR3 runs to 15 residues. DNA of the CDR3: TGCGCCAGCAGCCAAGATCCACAGGGTCTCGACGAGCAGTACTTC. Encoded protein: CASSQDPQGLDEQYF.

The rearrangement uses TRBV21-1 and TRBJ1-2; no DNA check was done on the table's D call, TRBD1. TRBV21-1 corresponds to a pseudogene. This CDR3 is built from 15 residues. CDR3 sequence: CASSKEGGGKGGYTF. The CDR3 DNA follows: TGTGCCAGCAGCAAAGAGGGAGGGGGCAAGGGTGGCTACACCTTC.

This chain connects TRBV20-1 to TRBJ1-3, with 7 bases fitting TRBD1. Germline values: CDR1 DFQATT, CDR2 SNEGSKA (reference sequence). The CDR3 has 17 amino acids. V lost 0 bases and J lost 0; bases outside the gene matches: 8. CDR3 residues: CSARDLLSGGSGNTIYF. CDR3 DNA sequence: TGCAGTGCTAGAGATTTGTTGTCAGGGGGCTCTGGAAACACCATATATTTT.

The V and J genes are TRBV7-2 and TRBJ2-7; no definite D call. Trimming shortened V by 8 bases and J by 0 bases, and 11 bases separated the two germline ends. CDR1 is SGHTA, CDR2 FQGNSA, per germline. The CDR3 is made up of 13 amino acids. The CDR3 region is CASGASVSYEQYF. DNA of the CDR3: TGTGCCAGCGGAGCCAGCGTCTCCTACGAGCAGTACTTC.

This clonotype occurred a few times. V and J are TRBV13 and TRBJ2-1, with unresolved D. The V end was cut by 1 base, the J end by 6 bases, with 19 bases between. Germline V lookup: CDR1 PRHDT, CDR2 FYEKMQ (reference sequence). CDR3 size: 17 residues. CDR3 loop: CASSLVRSGKKGNEQFF. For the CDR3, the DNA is TGTGCCAGCAGCTTAGTTCGTAGTGGGAAGAAAGGCAATGAGCAGTTCTTC.

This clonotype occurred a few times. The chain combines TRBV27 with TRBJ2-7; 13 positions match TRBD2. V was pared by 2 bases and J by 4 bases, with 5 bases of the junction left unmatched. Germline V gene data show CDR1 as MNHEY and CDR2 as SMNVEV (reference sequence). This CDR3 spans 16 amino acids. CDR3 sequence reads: CASSLDRTSGSYEQYF. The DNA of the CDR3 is TGTGCCAGCAGTTTAGACCGGACTAGCGGGAGTTACGAGCAGTACTTC.

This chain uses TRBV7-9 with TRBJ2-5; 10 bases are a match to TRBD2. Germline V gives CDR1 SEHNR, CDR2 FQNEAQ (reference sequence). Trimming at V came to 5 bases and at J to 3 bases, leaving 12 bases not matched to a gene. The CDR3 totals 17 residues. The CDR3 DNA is TGTGCCAGCAGCCCCCGATTGGGACTAGCGAGGGAAGAGACCCAGTACTTC. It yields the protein CASSPRLGLAREETQYF.

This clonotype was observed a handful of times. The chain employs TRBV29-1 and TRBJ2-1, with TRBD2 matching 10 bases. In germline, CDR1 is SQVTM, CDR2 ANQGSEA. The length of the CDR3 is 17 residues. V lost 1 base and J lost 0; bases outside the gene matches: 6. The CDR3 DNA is TGCAGCGTTGAAGGGCTAGCGGGAGAAAGCTCCTACAATGAGCAGTTCTTC. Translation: CSVEGLAGESSYNEQFF.

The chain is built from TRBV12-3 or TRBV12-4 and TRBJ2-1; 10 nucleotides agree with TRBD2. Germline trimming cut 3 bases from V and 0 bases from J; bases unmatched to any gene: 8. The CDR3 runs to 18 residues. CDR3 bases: TGTGCCAGCAGTTTTTGGCCGGCTAGCGGGAGCTCCTACAATGAGCAGTTCTTC. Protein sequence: CASSFWPASGSSYNEQFF.